This record concerns one T cell receptor (beta chain) sequence. The antigen is undetermined. This CDR3 has 13 amino acids. CDR1 is MNHEY and CDR2 is SMNVEV in the germline V gene (reference sequence). With UMI labels, 5' RACE was used to prepare the TRB cDNA libraries. Reanalyzing the 5' RACE reads, TCRdb keeps one entry per CDR3 protein, without DNA. The table counts fewer than 90,000 distinct CDR3 sequences; around 0.53% lies in the top ten. These data belong to a study of CXCR3-negative and CXCR3-positive naive CD8 T cells. Study results and caveats: Expression of CXCR3 was partially reduced after cryopreservation, and fresh PBMCs were used in most assays. Similar TRBV-TRBJ usage characterized naive CXCR3-negative and CXCR3-positive cells; memory cells differed. Memory CD8+ cells had much lower diversity, and both naive subsets had comparably high diversity. Relative to CXCR3-negative naive cells, CXCR3-positive naive cells had more hydrophobic TRB CDR3s.

Input material: naive CXCR3+ CD8+ T cells from blood. Subset denoted: CD45RO-CCR7+CD27+CD95- naive CD8+ T cells expressing CXCR3 (TNR3+). The rearrangement uses TRBV27 and TRBJ1-5; TCRdb names TRBD1, which stays unverified in the absence of DNA. The TCR sequence derives from a human donor in good health. Some clones in this sample may be carry-over from other donors' samples. This chain's CDR3 is CASSPGGPPPQHF.